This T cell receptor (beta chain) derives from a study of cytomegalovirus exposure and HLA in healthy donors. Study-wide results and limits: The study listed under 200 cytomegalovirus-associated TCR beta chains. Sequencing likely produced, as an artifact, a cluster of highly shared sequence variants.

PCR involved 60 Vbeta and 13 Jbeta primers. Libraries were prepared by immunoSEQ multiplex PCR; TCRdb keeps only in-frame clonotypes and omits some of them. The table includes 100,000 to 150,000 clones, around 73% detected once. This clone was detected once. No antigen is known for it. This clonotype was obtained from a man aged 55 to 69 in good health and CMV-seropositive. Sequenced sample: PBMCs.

CDR3 in DNA: TGCAGCTTCAGGGGGTATACCGAAGCTTTCTTT. Its translation is CSFRGYTEAFF. The chain uses TRBV29-1 and TRBJ1-1; TRBD1 aligns across 7 bases. The germline V gene encodes CDR1 SQVTM and CDR2 ANQGSEA. With V trimmed by 8 bases and J by 8 bases, 8 bases remained unmatched. The CDR3 length is 11 residues.